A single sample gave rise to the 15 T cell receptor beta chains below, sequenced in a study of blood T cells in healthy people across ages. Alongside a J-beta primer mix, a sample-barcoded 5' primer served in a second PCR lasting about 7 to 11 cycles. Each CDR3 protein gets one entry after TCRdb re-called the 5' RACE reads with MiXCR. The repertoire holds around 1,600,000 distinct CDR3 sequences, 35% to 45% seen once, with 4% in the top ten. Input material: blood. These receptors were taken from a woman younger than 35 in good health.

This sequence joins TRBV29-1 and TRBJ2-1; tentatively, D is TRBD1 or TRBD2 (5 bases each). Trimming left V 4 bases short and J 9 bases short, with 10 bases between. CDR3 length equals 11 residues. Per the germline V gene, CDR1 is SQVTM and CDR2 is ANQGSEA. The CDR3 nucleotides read TGCAGCGTTGGTGAGGGGACTGAGCAGTTCTTC. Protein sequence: CSVGEGTEQFF.

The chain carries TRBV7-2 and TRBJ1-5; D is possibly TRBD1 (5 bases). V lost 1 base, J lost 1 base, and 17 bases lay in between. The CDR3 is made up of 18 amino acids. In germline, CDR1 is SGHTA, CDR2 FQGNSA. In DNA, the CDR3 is TGTGCCAGCAGCTTAGTTCCCCCCAGGGTACGCAGCAATCAGCCCCAGCATTTT. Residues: CASSLVPPRVRSNQPQHF.

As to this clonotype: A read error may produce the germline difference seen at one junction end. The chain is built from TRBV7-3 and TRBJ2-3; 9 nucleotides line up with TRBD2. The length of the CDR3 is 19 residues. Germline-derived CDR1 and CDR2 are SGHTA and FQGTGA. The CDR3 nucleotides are TGTGCCAGTAGCTTACTGGGAGTCGGAGCGGGGGGTAGCACAGATACGCAGTATTTT. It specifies CASSLLGVGAGGSTDTQYF.

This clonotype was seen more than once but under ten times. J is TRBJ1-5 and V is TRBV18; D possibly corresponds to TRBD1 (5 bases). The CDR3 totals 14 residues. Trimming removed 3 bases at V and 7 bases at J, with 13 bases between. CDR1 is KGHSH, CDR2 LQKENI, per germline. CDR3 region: CASSPSREGQPQHF. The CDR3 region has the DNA TGTGCCAGCTCACCGAGCAGGGAGGGACAGCCCCAGCATTTT.

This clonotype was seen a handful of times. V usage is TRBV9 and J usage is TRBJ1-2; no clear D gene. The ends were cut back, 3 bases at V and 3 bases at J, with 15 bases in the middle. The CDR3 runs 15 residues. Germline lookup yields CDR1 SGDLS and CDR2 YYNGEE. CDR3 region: CASSEVGGFDYGYTF. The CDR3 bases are TGTGCCAGCAGCGAAGTCGGTGGCTTCGACTATGGCTACACCTTC.

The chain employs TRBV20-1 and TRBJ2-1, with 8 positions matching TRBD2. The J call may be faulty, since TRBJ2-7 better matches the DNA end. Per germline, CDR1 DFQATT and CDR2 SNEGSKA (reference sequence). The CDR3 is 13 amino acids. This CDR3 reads CSALAGSYNEQYF. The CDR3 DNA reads TGCAGTGCTCTAGCGGGTTCCTACAATGAGCAGTACTTC.

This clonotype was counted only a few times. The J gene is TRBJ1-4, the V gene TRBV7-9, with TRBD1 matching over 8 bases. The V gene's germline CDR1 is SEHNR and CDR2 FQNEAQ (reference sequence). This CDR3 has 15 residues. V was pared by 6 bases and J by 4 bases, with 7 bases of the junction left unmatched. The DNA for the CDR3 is TGTGCCAGCAGACTAGGGACAGGCCGTAATGAAAAACTGTTTTTT. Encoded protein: CASRLGTGRNEKLFF.

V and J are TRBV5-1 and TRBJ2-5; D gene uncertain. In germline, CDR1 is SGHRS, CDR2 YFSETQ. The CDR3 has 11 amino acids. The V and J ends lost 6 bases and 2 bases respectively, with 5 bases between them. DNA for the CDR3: TGCGCCAGCAACGGACAAGAGACCCAGTACTTC. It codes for CASNGQETQYF.

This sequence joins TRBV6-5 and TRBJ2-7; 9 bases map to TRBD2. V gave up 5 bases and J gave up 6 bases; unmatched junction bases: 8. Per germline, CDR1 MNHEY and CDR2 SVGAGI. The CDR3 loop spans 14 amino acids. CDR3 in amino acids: CASSRSGSGSEQYF. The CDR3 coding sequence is TGTGCCAGCAGTCGTAGCGGGAGTGGGTCCGAGCAGTACTTC.

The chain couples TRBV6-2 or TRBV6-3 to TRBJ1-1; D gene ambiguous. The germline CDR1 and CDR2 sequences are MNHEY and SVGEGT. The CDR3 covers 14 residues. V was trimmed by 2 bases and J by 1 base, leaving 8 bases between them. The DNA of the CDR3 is TGTGCCAGCAGTTACCCGACATCGAACACTGAAGCTTTCTTT. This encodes CASSYPTSNTEAFF.

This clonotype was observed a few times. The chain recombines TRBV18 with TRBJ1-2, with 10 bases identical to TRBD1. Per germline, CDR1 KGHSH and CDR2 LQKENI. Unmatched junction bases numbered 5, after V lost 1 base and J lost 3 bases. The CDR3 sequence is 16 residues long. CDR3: CASSPQIGTGDYGYTF. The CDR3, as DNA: TGTGCCAGCTCACCACAAATCGGGACAGGGGACTATGGCTACACCTTC. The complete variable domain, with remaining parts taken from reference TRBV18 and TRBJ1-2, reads NAGVMQNPRHLVRRRGQEARLRCSPMKGHSHVYWYRQLPEEGLKFMVYLQKENIIDESGMPKERFSAEFPKEGPSILRIQQVVRGDSAAYFCASSPQIGTGDYGYTFGSGTRLTVV.

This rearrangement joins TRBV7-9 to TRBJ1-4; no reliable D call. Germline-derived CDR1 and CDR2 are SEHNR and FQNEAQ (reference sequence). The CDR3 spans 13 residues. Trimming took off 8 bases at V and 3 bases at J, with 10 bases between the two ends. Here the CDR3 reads CASEEASNEKLFF. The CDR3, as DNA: TGTGCCAGCGAGGAGGCGTCTAATGAAAAACTGTTTTTT.

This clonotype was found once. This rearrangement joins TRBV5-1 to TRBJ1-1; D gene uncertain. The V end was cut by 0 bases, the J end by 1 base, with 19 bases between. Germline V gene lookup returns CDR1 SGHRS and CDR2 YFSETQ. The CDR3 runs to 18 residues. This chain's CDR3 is CASSLDLQERNGNTEAFF. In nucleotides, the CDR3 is TGCGCCAGCAGCTTGGATCTGCAGGAGCGAAACGGGAACACTGAAGCTTTCTTT.

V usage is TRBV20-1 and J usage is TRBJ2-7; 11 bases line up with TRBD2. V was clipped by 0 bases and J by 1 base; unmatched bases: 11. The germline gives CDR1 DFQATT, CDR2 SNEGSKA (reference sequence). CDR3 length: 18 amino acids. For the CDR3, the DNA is TGCAGTGCTAGAGATAGCCTAGCGGGAGGAGGACGGTCCTACGAGCAGTACTTC. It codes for CSARDSLAGGGRSYEQYF.

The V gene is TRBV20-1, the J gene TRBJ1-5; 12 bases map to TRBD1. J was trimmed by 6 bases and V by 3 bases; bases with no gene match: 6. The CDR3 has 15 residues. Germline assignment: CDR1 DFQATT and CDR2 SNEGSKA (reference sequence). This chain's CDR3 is CSASAGTGGIQPQHF. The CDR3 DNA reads TGCAGTGCTAGCGCCGGGACAGGGGGCATTCAGCCCCAGCATTTT.